This passage covers 30 T cell receptor beta chains from one sample sequenced in a study of technical replicates of blood from a few donors. The data were produced by immunoSEQ multiplex PCR, yet TCRdb's version contains in-frame clones alone and is incomplete. The data contain about 80,000 clones, about 95% of them seen just once; the ten biggest clones take up roughly 0.38%. Material: T cells isolated from PBMCs. Receptors originate from a human donor in good health.

V is TRBV5-4 and J is TRBJ1-1; TRBD1 agrees at 8 bases. Germline values: CDR1 SGHNT, CDR2 YYREEE (reference sequence). The CDR3 is 14 amino acids. V gave up 0 bases and J gave up 8 bases; unmatched junction bases: 6. In DNA form, the CDR3 reads TGTGCCAGCAGCTTGGGGCAGGGGGCAGGGGAAGCTTTCTTT. Protein sequence: CASSLGQGAGEAFF.

This clone was counted once. An end of the junction differs from the germline gene, which may be a read error. The chain has TRBV5-8 and TRBJ2-2; TRBD1 aligns across 7 bases. CDR1 is SGHTS and CDR2 is YDEGEE in the germline V gene. The CDR3 covers 17 residues. The CDR3 protein is CPLIIRGWISNTGELFF. The CDR3 region has the DNA TGCCCACTCATTATCAGGGGGTGGATTTCGAACACCGGGGAGCTGTTTTTT.

The V gene is TRBV19, the J gene TRBJ1-4; TRBD1 agrees at 7 bases. Germline CDR1 reads LNHDA; CDR2 reads SQIVND (reference sequence). The CDR3 is 17 amino acids. Unmatched junction bases numbered 19, after V lost 5 bases and J lost 10 bases. The CDR3 region has the DNA TGTGCCAGTAGTTCCGGGACAGATTATATCCAAAACTTAAAACTGTTTTTT. It specifies CASSSGTDYIQNLKLFF.

The rearrangement joins TRBV6-5 to TRBJ1-1; D gene uncertain. Looked up from germline, CDR1 is MNHEY and CDR2 is SVGAGI. V was cut by 6 bases and J by 4 bases, with 9 bases left in between. The CDR3 is 12 amino acids. The CDR3 protein is CASSLRGTEAFF. Here the CDR3 DNA reads TGTGCCAGCAGCCTGCGGGGCACTGAAGCTTTCTTT.

This rearrangement joins TRBV28 to TRBJ1-1; D is undetermined. The V end lost 3 bases, the J end lost 4 bases, and 9 bases lay between the germline ends. The germline gives CDR1 MDHEN, CDR2 SYDVKM. The CDR3 is made up of 13 amino acids. The CDR3 DNA sequence: TGTGCCAGCAGTTTGCCGTACGGCACTGAAGCTTTCTTT. Encoded protein: CASSLPYGTEAFF.

The genes are TRBV10-3 and TRBJ1-5; 9 bases line up with TRBD1. V trimming: 3 bases; J trimming: 5 bases; junction bases outside the gene matches: 2. From germline, CDR1 is ENHRY and CDR2 SYGVKD. The CDR3 spans 14 residues. The CDR3 DNA reads TGTGCCATCAGTGAAGGGACAGGGCATCAGCCCCAGCATTTT. Its translation: CAISEGTGHQPQHF.

The rearrangement uses TRBV6-5 and TRBJ1-2; D is uncertain. The CDR3 runs to 12 residues. The germline CDR1 and CDR2 sequences are MNHEY and SVGAGI. Trimming removed 2 bases at V and 8 bases at J, with 9 bases between. CDR3 sequence (DNA): TGTGCCAGCAGTTACCACGGAGGGGGCTACACCTTC. The encoded protein is CASSYHGGGYTF.

This sequence joins TRBV11-2 and TRBJ2-7; possible D gene TRBD1, 6 bases. V lost 7 bases to trimming and J lost 3 bases, with 13 bases between them. The length of the CDR3 is 13 residues. Germline V CDR1 and CDR2: SGHAT, FQNNGV. The CDR3 DNA sequence: TGTGCCAGCACCTCGGGACACAGCTACGAGCAGTACTTC. It specifies CASTSGHSYEQYF.

The chain joins TRBV7-2 to TRBJ1-2; D is possibly TRBD1 (5 bases). Germline CDR1 reads SGHTA; CDR2 reads FQGNSA. This CDR3 contains 13 residues. V was trimmed by 5 bases and J by 4 bases, leaving 11 bases between them. The CDR3 is CASSPGEGYGYTF. For the CDR3, the DNA is TGTGCCAGCAGCCCGGGGGAGGGCTATGGCTACACCTTC.

J is TRBJ1-1 and V is TRBV18; no reliable D call. CDR1 and CDR2 from the germline V gene are KGHSH and LQKENI. Trimming stripped 2 bases from V and 1 base from J, with 23 bases between. The length of the CDR3 is 19 residues. DNA of the CDR3: TGTGCCAGCTCACCATACCTCGAGGAAGGTGAAAGAGGGAACACTGAAGCTTTCTTT. Protein sequence: CASSPYLEEGERGNTEAFF.

The chain has TRBV27 and TRBJ2-7; D perhaps matches TRBD1 (5 bases). CDR1 and CDR2 from the germline V gene are MNHEY and SMNVEV (reference sequence). This CDR3 contains 13 residues. Trimming cost V 5 bases and J 6 bases, with 14 bases left between them. The CDR3 coding sequence is TGTGCCAGCAGTCCCTTCCAGGGTGGCGAGCAGTACTTC. Translation gives CASSPFQGGEQYF.

This chain links TRBV9 with TRBJ2-3; TRBD1 aligns across 8 bases. The germline CDR1 and CDR2 sequences are SGDLS and YYNGEE. This CDR3 is 16 amino acids long. The trim removed 4 bases at V and 4 bases at J, leaving 11 bases unmatched. CDR3 sequence reads: CASSPTTGQGADTQYF. DNA of the CDR3: TGTGCCAGCAGCCCCACCACCGGACAGGGCGCAGATACGCAGTATTTT.

This chain connects TRBV2 to TRBJ1-2; no clear D. Trimming took off 8 bases at V and 1 base at J, with 11 bases between the two ends. This CDR3 region has 13 residues. Germline lookup yields CDR1 SNHLY and CDR2 FYNNEI. The CDR3 coding sequence is TGTGCCAGCGGTGGCGGGAATAACTATGGCTACACCTTC. It yields the protein CASGGGNNYGYTF. Filled out from reference TRBV2 and TRBJ1-2, the complete variable domain reads EPEVTQTPSHQVTQMGQEVILRCVPISNHLYFYWYRQILGQKVEFLVSFYNNEISEKSEIFDDQFSVERPDGSNFTLKIRSTKLEDSAMYFCASGGGNNYGYTFGSGTRLTVV.

This clone was found once. The V and J genes are TRBV7-9 and TRBJ2-7; perhaps TRBD2 as D (5 bases). V lost 3 bases and J 6 bases, leaving 9 bases between the germline ends. Germline CDR1 and CDR2: SEHNR and FQNEAQ (reference sequence). This CDR3 spans 12 amino acids. This CDR3 is CASSFRDPEQYF. The CDR3 nucleotides are TGTGCCAGCAGCTTCCGGGATCCCGAGCAGTACTTC.

DNA of the CDR3: TGTGCCAGCAGCCTACCCTTAGCGGGCTACAATGAGCAGTTCTTC. As protein: CASSLPLAGYNEQFF. This sequence joins TRBV7-2 and TRBJ2-1; 7 bases fit TRBD2. This CDR3 has 15 amino acids. V lost 5 bases to trimming and J lost 3 bases; unmatched junction nucleotides: 7. CDR1 is SGHTA, CDR2 FQGNSA, per germline.

This clone was recorded only once. The rearrangement joins TRBV29-1 to TRBJ2-7, with 7 bases identical to TRBD1. Germline V gene data show CDR1 as SQVTM and CDR2 as ANQGSEA. The junction had 5 bases not matched to a gene; V was cut back by 4 bases and J by 2 bases. The CDR3 has 13 residues. CDR3 DNA sequence: TGCAGCGTTGGAGGGACAGCCCCCTACGAGCAGTACTTC. Translation: CSVGGTAPYEQYF.

CDR3 sequence: CASSEAGSGRALQYF. Written as DNA, the CDR3 is TGTGCCAGCAGTGAAGCGGGTAGCGGGAGGGCTCTCCAGTATTTT. V is TRBV2 and J is TRBJ2-3, with TRBD2 identical over 11 bases. The CDR3 runs to 15 residues. J was trimmed by 12 bases and V by 0 bases; bases with no gene match: 8. The germline CDR1 and CDR2 sequences are SNHLY and FYNNEI.

The rearrangement links TRBV27 to TRBJ1-2, with D unclear. Germline V gene data show CDR1 as MNHEY and CDR2 as SMNVEV (reference sequence). V dropped 4 bases and J dropped 5 bases, with 17 bases sitting between them. This CDR3 contains 15 residues. The chain's CDR3 is CASSSPPLSLYGYTF. CDR3 bases: TGTGCCAGCAGTTCGCCACCCCTCTCCCTATATGGCTACACCTTC.

The DNA of the CDR3 is TGTGCCAGCAGATTAACAGGTTACGCCGGGGAGCTGTTTTTT. Protein: CASRLTGYAGELFF. The rearrangement uses TRBV28 and TRBJ2-2; D is perhaps TRBD1 (5 bases). The germline V gene has CDR1 MDHEN and CDR2 SYDVKM. This CDR3 region has 14 residues. V lost 6 bases to trimming and J lost 6 bases, with 14 bases between them. The full variable domain, with the rest looked up from reference TRBV28 and TRBJ2-2, is DVKVTQSSRYLVKRTGEKVFLECVQDMDHENMFWYRQDPGLGLRLIYFSYDVKMKEKGDIPEGYSVSREKKERFSLILESASTNQTSMYLCASRLTGYAGELFFGEGSRLTVL.

The V and J genes are TRBV7-9 and TRBJ2-7; 7 bases are shared with TRBD1. CDR3 length: 12 amino acids. Germline V gene lookup returns CDR1 SEHNR and CDR2 FQNEAQ (reference sequence). V shed 5 bases, J shed 4 bases, and the junction held 2 bases outside the gene matches. CDR3 nucleotide sequence: TGTGCCAGCAGCCTACAGGGGTACGAGCAGTACTTC. Translation gives CASSLQGYEQYF.

This clone was recorded once. This chain connects TRBV29-1 to TRBJ1-1, with 8 positions matching TRBD1. The CDR3 sequence is 12 residues long. Per germline, CDR1 SQVTM and CDR2 ANQGSEA. The junction had 1 base not matched to a gene; V was cut back by 1 base and J by 6 bases. CDR3 loop: CSVEAGGAEAFF. In nucleotides, the CDR3 is TGCAGCGTTGAAGCAGGGGGCGCTGAAGCTTTCTTT.

The rearrangement joins TRBV5-8 to TRBJ1-1, with D possibly matching TRBD1 (6 bases). Trimming removed 2 bases from V and 5 bases from J, with 10 bases in between. Germline V gene sequence: CDR1 SGHTS, CDR2 YDEGEE. This CDR3 comprises 13 residues. The CDR3 protein is CASSLAGVTEAFF. The CDR3 DNA reads as TGTGCCAGCAGCTTAGCAGGGGTAACTGAAGCTTTCTTT.

This chain uses TRBV5-1 with TRBJ2-1; 8 nucleotides agree with TRBD2. Losses at the gene ends were 2 bases for V and 6 bases for J; bases not matched to a gene: 4. CDR1 SGHRS and CDR2 YFSETQ come from the germline V gene. CDR3 size: 14 residues. The CDR3 DNA reads TGCGCCAGCAGCTTCCCGGGACTAGTCAATGAGCAGTTCTTC. This codes for CASSFPGLVNEQFF.

This clone showed up just once. The CDR3 reads CASSPPGQPYTEAFF. CDR3 nucleotides: TGTGCCAGCAGTCCTCCGGGACAGCCATACACTGAAGCTTTCTTT. The V call is TRBV6-5, the J call TRBJ1-1; 7 nucleotides align to TRBD1. Germline V lookup: CDR1 MNHEY, CDR2 SVGAGI. The CDR3 totals 15 residues. V trimming: 5 bases; J trimming: 3 bases; junction bases outside the gene matches: 9.

The V gene is TRBV15, the J gene TRBJ1-4, with TRBD1 identical over 8 bases. This CDR3 spans 15 amino acids. CDR1 and CDR2 (germline): LNHNV, YYDKDF (reference sequence). Germline trimming cut 3 bases from V and 2 bases from J; bases unmatched to any gene: 2. CDR3 region: CATSRRTGTNEKLFF. The DNA for the CDR3 is TGTGCCACCAGCAGGAGGACAGGGACTAATGAAAAACTGTTTTTT.

The chain is built from TRBV2 and TRBJ2-7, with TRBD1 identical over 9 bases. The V gene end was trimmed by 7 bases and the J gene end by 6 bases; junction bases not matched to a gene: 7. There are 13 residues in the CDR3. The germline V gene has CDR1 SNHLY and CDR2 FYNNEI. The CDR3, as DNA: TGTGCCAGCACCCGGGACAGGGCAACCGAGCAGTACTTC. Its translation: CASTRDRATEQYF.

The CDR3: CASGPRGRSNTGELFF. Here the CDR3 DNA reads TGTGCCAGCGGTCCAAGAGGGCGGAGTAACACCGGGGAGCTGTTTTTT. The chain links TRBV7-9 to TRBJ2-2; a possible D gene is TRBD2 (5 bases). The CDR3 totals 16 residues. Germline V gene lookup returns CDR1 SEHNR and CDR2 FQNEAQ (reference sequence). The V end lost 8 bases, the J end lost 2 bases, and 18 bases lay between the germline ends.

This rearrangement joins TRBV30 to TRBJ1-3; the D gene is possibly TRBD1 (6 bases). Trimming stripped 4 bases from V and 0 bases from J, with 10 bases between. Germline loops: CDR1 GTSNPN, CDR2 SVGIG (reference sequence). This CDR3 has 14 amino acids. CDR3 sequence: CAWTTGNSGNTIYF. CDR3 DNA: TGTGCCTGGACGACAGGCAACTCTGGAAACACCATATATTTT.

The chain links TRBV9 to TRBJ2-1; 9 bases line up with TRBD2. V trimming: 2 bases; J trimming: 4 bases; junction bases outside the gene matches: 4. CDR3 length: 15 residues. In germline, CDR1 is SGDLS, CDR2 YYNGEE. In DNA form, the CDR3 reads TGTGCCAGCAGCGTCACTAGCGGGCGTTACAATGAGCAGTTCTTC. Amino acid sequence: CASSVTSGRYNEQFF.

The rearrangement links TRBV28 to TRBJ2-5; perhaps TRBD2 as D (5 bases). CDR1 and CDR2 (germline): MDHEN, SYDVKM. The CDR3 extends over 14 amino acids. The V gene lost 11 bases and the J gene lost 4 bases, with 20 bases spanning the gap. CDR3 DNA sequence: TGTGCCTCCGAGGGAATCCCAAGACGAGAGACCCAGTACTTC. As protein: CASEGIPRRETQYF.